The 20 T cell receptor beta chains in this list originate from one sample, sequenced in a study of vaccination effects on CD4 cells after COVID-19. Within the ViraFEST assay, antigen-specific CD4+ T cells underwent expansion with viral peptide pools prior to sequencing. The authors isolated CD4+ T cells after around 9 days of culture. BNT162b2 vaccine or mRNA-1273 vaccine was given to participants in two doses. Their antigens are not known. Libraries were prepared by immunoSEQ multiplex PCR; TCRdb keeps only in-frame clonotypes and omits some of them. The table records 70,000 to 95,000 clones, more than 60% of them present only once. The specimen comprised CD4+ T cells from PBMCs cultured with HCoV-OC43 spike peptides, sampled after COVID-19 vaccination. Subset noted: HCoV-OC43 spike overlapping peptide pool stimulation. The receptors were sampled from a human donor who received a COVID-19 vaccine.

The chain employs TRBV6-5 and TRBJ2-1; 8 bases match TRBD1. CDR1 is MNHEY, CDR2 SVGAGI, per germline. The CDR3 is 15 amino acids. V was clipped by 6 bases and J by 2 bases; unmatched bases: 6. CDR3 in DNA: TGTGCCAGCAGCTCAGACAGGGGTACCTACAATGAGCAGTTCTTC. Translation gives CASSSDRGTYNEQFF.

The V and J genes are TRBV27 and TRBJ1-2; 7 nucleotides agree with TRBD1. Germline V gene data show CDR1 as MNHEY and CDR2 as SMNVEV (reference sequence). The CDR3 spans 15 residues. J gave up 3 bases and V 8 bases, and 12 bases lay outside the gene matches. CDR3: CASAGTAVEYYGYTF. In nucleotides, the CDR3 is TGTGCCAGCGCTGGGACAGCAGTTGAGTACTATGGCTACACCTTC.

This rearrangement joins TRBV24-1 to TRBJ2-1; 8 bases agree with TRBD2. This CDR3 comprises 16 residues. V lost 3 bases, J lost 4 bases, and 7 bases stayed unmatched. From germline, CDR1 is KGHDR and CDR2 SFDVKD. This CDR3 is CATSDPGGGSYNEQFF. The CDR3 nucleotides read TGTGCCACCAGTGATCCGGGGGGGGGCAGTTACAATGAGCAGTTCTTC.

The J gene is TRBJ1-2, the V gene TRBV3-1 (or the pseudogene TRBV3-2); 8 bases line up with TRBD1. The V gene end was trimmed by 3 bases and the J gene end by 8 bases; junction bases not matched to a gene: 8. Germline-derived CDR1 and CDR2 are LGHDT and YNNKEL (reference sequence). This CDR3 region has 14 residues. CDR3 loop: CASSQTGVAGGYTF. The CDR3 coding sequence is TGTGCCAGCAGCCAGACAGGGGTAGCGGGGGGCTACACCTTC.

This clone was seen once. The V call is TRBV3-1 (or the pseudogene TRBV3-2), the J call TRBJ2-2; D is uncertain. Germline V gene sequence: CDR1 LGHDT, CDR2 YNNKEL (reference sequence). Trimming took off 1 base at V and 4 bases at J, with 10 bases between the two ends. This CDR3 contains 15 residues. The CDR3 here is CASSQVWASTGELFF. The CDR3 DNA follows: TGTGCCAGCAGCCAAGTCTGGGCCAGCACCGGGGAGCTGTTTTTT.

This clone appeared a single time. The rearrangement uses TRBV19 and TRBJ1-1; 8 nucleotides line up with TRBD1. CDR1 is LNHDA, CDR2 SQIVND, per germline (reference sequence). Trimming at V came to 4 bases and at J to 7 bases, leaving 8 bases not matched to a gene. The length of the CDR3 is 14 residues. The CDR3 here is CASSTDRGKGEAFF. The DNA of the CDR3 is TGTGCCAGTAGTACAGACAGGGGTAAGGGTGAAGCTTTCTTT.

The chain has TRBV19 and TRBJ1-2, with D maybe TRBD1 (5 bases). The CDR3 covers 15 residues. Trimming pared 9 bases from V and 0 bases from J, leaving 17 bases between. Germline CDR1 is LNHDA and CDR2 is SQIVND (reference sequence). The CDR3 DNA reads TGTGCCAGCCACCCCCGACAGCTTTCTAACTATGGCTACACCTTC. Its protein is CASHPRQLSNYGYTF.

The chain combines TRBV18 with TRBJ2-7; tentative D call: TRBD1 (6 bases). The ends were cut back, 3 bases at V and 3 bases at J, with 12 bases in the middle. This CDR3 is built from 14 residues. Germline V CDR1 and CDR2: KGHSH, LQKENI. CDR3 bases: TGTGCCAGCTCACCCTCCACAGGGATCTACGAGCAGTACGTC. This gives the protein CASSPSTGIYEQYV.

This rearrangement joins TRBV5-1 to TRBJ1-6; TRBD1 is a possible D gene (5 bases). The germline CDR1 and CDR2 sequences are SGHRS and YFSETQ. The germline V and J ends were trimmed by 4 bases and 8 bases, with 19 bases remaining between them. There are 16 residues in the CDR3. Written as DNA, the CDR3 is TGCGCCAGCAGCCCCCGACAGCCCCAAGGGGATTCACCCCTCCACTTT. Translating it yields CASSPRQPQGDSPLHF.

This sequence joins TRBV12-3 or TRBV12-4 and TRBJ1-5, with TRBD1 identical over 7 bases. The CDR3 has 12 residues. Losses at the gene ends were 10 bases for V and 5 bases for J; bases not matched to a gene: 5. CDR3 sequence (DNA): TGTGCCACCGGGGGACAGTATCAGCCCCAGCATTTT. Protein: CATGGQYQPQHF.

The genes are TRBV11-1 and TRBJ2-5, with TRBD1 matching over 9 bases. Germline lookup yields CDR1 SGHAT and CDR2 FQDESV (reference sequence). The CDR3 contains 16 residues. V lost 4 bases to trimming and J lost 5 bases; unmatched junction nucleotides: 11. The DNA for the CDR3 is TGTGCCAGCAGCTCGCCGGGACAGGGCTCGTGGGAGACCCAGTACTTC. Protein product: CASSSPGQGSWETQYF.

The genes are TRBV5-1 and TRBJ2-1; TRBD2 aligns across 8 bases. Germline CDR1 SGHRS, CDR2 YFSETQ. V lost 1 base, J lost 9 bases, and 9 bases stayed unmatched. The CDR3 has 15 residues. CDR3 region: CASSLLIAGNREQFF. The CDR3 DNA reads as TGCGCCAGCAGCTTGCTAATAGCGGGGAATCGTGAGCAGTTCTTC.

This chain links TRBV6-6 with TRBJ1-1; D is unclear. V was trimmed by 4 bases and J by 4 bases, leaving 13 bases between them. Germline V gene data show CDR1 as MNHNY and CDR2 as SVGAGI (reference sequence). The CDR3 runs 14 residues. The CDR3 region is CASSFPSEGTEAFF. CDR3 in DNA: TGTGCCAGCAGTTTCCCCTCAGAGGGCACTGAAGCTTTCTTT.

The J gene is TRBJ1-3, the V gene TRBV19; TRBD1 agrees at 7 bases. CDR3 size: 18 residues. Germline trimming cut 5 bases from V and 0 bases from J; bases unmatched to any gene: 13. Germline values: CDR1 LNHDA, CDR2 SQIVND (reference sequence). CDR3 residues: CASSSSAGQLFSGNTIYF. CDR3 coding DNA: TGTGCCAGTAGTTCATCTGCGGGACAGCTATTCTCTGGAAACACCATATATTTT.

V is TRBV14 and J is TRBJ1-3; D is unclear. This CDR3 comprises 16 residues. CDR1 is SGHDN, CDR2 FVKESK, per germline. V was trimmed by 4 bases and J by 0 bases, leaving 13 bases between them. CDR3 nucleotides: TGTGCCAGCAGCCTCCTCTTCCAATCCTCTGGAAACACCATATATTTT. Amino acid sequence: CASSLLFQSSGNTIYF.

The V gene is TRBV7-2, the J gene TRBJ2-2; 7 bases map to TRBD1. The germline V gene encodes CDR1 SGHTA and CDR2 FQGNSA. V gave up 3 bases and J gave up 0 bases; unmatched junction bases: 4. The CDR3 covers 16 residues. CDR3 in amino acids: CASSFPGTANTGELFF. Here the CDR3 DNA reads TGTGCCAGCAGCTTCCCGGGGACAGCGAACACCGGGGAGCTGTTTTTT. Combining the CDR3 with reference TRBV7-2 and TRBJ2-2 gives the whole variable domain GAGVSQSPSNKVTEKGKDVELRCDPISGHTALYWYRQSLGQGLEFLIYFQGNSAPDKSGLPSDRFSAERTGGSVSTLTIQRTQQEDSAVYLCASSFPGTANTGELFFGEGSRLTVL.

The chain is built from TRBV19 and TRBJ2-1; D is perhaps TRBD2 (5 bases). The CDR3 totals 14 residues. V was cut by 6 bases and J by 0 bases, with 9 bases left in between. From germline, CDR1 is LNHDA and CDR2 SQIVND (reference sequence). The CDR3 DNA reads as TGTGCCAGTAGAATGGGGAGCTCCTACAATGAGCAGTTCTTC. Its translation is CASRMGSSYNEQFF.

The rearrangement uses TRBV7-2 and TRBJ2-7; tentative D call: TRBD2 (6 bases). Trimming removed 2 bases at V and 4 bases at J, with 9 bases between. CDR1 and CDR2 (germline): SGHTA, FQGNSA. This CDR3 is 13 amino acids long. The chain's CDR3 is CASSLNRGYEQYV. The CDR3 region has the DNA TGTGCCAGCAGCTTAAACCGGGGGTACGAGCAGTACGTC.

The chain has TRBV5-1 and TRBJ2-1; 8 bases agree with TRBD1. Germline V gives CDR1 SGHRS, CDR2 YFSETQ. The J segment lost 4 bases and the V segment lost 3 bases, leaving 3 bases of the junction unmatched. This CDR3 is 14 amino acids long. The DNA of the CDR3 is TGCGCCAGCAGCTGGGGACAGGTATACAATGAGCAGTTCTTC. The encoded protein is CASSWGQVYNEQFF.

The chain joins TRBV19 to TRBJ2-2; D remains unclear. The CDR3 has 13 residues. CDR1 and CDR2 (germline): LNHDA, SQIVND (reference sequence). V shed 5 bases and J shed 7 bases, with 11 bases lying between them. This CDR3 reads CASSAKNSGELFF. The CDR3 coding sequence is TGTGCCAGTAGTGCCAAGAATAGCGGGGAGCTGTTTTTT.